This T cell receptor (beta chain) was observed in a study of blood T cells in healthy people across ages. This clonotype was counted ten times or more. Its antigen remains unidentified. A second about 6 to 12 cycle PCR used barcoded and J-beta primers. One entry per CDR3 protein results from TCRdb running MiXCR on the 5' RACE reads. The sample holds some 1.5 million distinct CDR3 sequences, roughly 27% seen once. Germline V gene lookup returns CDR1 SGHAT and CDR2 FQDESV (reference sequence). V lost 3 bases, J lost 2 bases, and 4 bases stayed unmatched. CDR3 length: 15 residues. Study-wide findings and caveats: Per million T cells, TCR beta diversity dropped about linearly as age rose.

The sample comprised blood. J is TRBJ2-3 and V is TRBV11-1; 8 bases are a match to TRBD2. The TCR sequence derives from a woman aged 30 to 39 in good health. The CDR3 DNA follows: TGTGCCAGCAGCTTCGGGGGGGGGCCCACAGATACGCAGTATTTT. Protein: CASSFGGGPTDTQYF.